This T cell receptor (beta chain) was retrieved from a study of cytomegalovirus exposure and HLA in healthy donors. Turning to the study itself: A data release that came early held approximately 85 million unique TCRs from HLA-typed donors.

V lost 2 bases and J lost 6, with 9 bases in between. This CDR3 contains 13 residues. The germline V gene has CDR1 SEHNR and CDR2 FQNEAQ (reference sequence). Both 60 Vbeta primers and 13 Jbeta primers went into the PCR. Profiling relied on immunoSEQ multiplex PCR, and the TCRdb table lists in-frame clones only, not all of them. The sample consists of about 220,000 clones, around 79% of them appearing once. A word on this clone: As yet, its antigen is unknown.

Study-level results: Apart from CMV serostatus, no immune exposure information was available. In a later analysis, V- and J-gene trimming of beta chains associated with a DCLRE1C missense variant, replicated independently.

This clonotype was sampled from a male donor in good health and CMV-seronegative. Sequences were obtained from PBMCs. The chain couples TRBV7-9 to TRBJ2-3; D unresolved. In nucleotides, the CDR3 is TGTGCCAGCAGCTTAAACTCCGGGGATACGCAGTATTTT. Its protein is CASSLNSGDTQYF.